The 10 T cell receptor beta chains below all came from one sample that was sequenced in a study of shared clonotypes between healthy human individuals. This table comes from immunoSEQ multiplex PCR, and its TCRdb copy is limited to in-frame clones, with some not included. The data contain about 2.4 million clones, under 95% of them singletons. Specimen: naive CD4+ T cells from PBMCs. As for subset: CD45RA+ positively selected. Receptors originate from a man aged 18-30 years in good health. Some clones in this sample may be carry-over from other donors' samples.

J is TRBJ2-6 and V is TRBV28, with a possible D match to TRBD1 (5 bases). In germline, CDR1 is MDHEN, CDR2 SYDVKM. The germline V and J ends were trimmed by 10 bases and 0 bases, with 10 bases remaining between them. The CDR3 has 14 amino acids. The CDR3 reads CATNRGSGANVLTF. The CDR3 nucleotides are TGTGCCACAAATAGGGGCTCTGGGGCCAACGTCCTGACTTTC.

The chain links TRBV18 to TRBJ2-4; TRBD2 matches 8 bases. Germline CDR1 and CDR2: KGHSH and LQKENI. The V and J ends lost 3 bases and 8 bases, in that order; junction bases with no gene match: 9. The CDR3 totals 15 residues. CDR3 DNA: TGTGCCAGCTCACCCGCCTCGGGGGGGAAGGACATTCAGTACTTC. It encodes CASSPASGGKDIQYF.

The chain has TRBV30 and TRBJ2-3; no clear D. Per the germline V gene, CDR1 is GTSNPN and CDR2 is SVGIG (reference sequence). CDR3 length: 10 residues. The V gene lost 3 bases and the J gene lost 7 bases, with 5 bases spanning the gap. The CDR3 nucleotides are TGTGCCTGGAGCGTAAATACGCAGTATTTT. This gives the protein CAWSVNTQYF.

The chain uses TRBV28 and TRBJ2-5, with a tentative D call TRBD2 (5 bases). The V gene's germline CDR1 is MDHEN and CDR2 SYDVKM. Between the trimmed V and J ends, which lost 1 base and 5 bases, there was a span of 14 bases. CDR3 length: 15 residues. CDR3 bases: TGTGCCAGCAGTTTATTATTGGGCAGGAGGGAGACCCAGTACTTC. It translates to CASSLLLGRRETQYF.

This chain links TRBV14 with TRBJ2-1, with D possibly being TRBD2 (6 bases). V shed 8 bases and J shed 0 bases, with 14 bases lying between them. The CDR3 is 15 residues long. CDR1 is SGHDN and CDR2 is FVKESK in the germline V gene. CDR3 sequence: CASQRGSGSYNEQFF. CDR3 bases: TGTGCCAGCCAGAGGGGTAGCGGCTCCTACAATGAGCAGTTCTTC.

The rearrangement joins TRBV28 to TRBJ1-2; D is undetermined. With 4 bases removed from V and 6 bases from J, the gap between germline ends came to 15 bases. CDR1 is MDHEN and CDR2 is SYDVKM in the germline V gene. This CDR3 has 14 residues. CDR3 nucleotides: TGTGCCAGCAGTTCCCCGGTCTTGGAAGATGGCTACACCTTC. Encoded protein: CASSSPVLEDGYTF.

The CDR3 reads CASSFLWDVNTGELFF. The CDR3 DNA follows: TGTGCCAGCAGCTTTCTGTGGGACGTGAACACCGGGGAGCTGTTTTTT. The chain carries TRBV7-9 and TRBJ2-2; D may correspond to TRBD1 or TRBD2 (5 bases each). The CDR3 is 16 amino acids. CDR1 is SEHNR, CDR2 FQNEAQ, per germline (reference sequence). V lost 3 bases and J 1 base, leaving 12 bases between the germline ends. The full variable domain, completed using reference TRBV7-9 and TRBJ2-2, is DTGVSQNPRHKITKRGQNVTFRCDPISEHNRLYWYRQTLGQGPEFLTYFQNEAQLEKSRLLSDRFSAERPKGSFSTLEIQRTEQGDSAMYLCASSFLWDVNTGELFFGEGSRLTVL.

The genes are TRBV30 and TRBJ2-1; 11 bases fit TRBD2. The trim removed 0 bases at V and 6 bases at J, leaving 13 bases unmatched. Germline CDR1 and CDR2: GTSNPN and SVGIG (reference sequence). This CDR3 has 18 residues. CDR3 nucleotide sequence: TGTGCCTGGAGTGTGGCTCGGATACTAGCGGGAGTGTCCAATGAGCAGTTCTTC. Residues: CAWSVARILAGVSNEQFF. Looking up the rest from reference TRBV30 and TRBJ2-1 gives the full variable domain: SQTIHQWPATLVQPVGSPLSLECTVEGTSNPNLYWYRQAAGRGLQLLFYSVGIGQISSEVPQNLSASRPQDRQFILSSKKLLLSDSGFYLCAWSVARILAGVSNEQFFGPGTRLTVL.

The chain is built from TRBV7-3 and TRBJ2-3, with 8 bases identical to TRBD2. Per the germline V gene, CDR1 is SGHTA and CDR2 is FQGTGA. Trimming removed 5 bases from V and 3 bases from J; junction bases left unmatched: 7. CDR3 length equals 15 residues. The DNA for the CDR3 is TGTGCCAGCAGCCCGGGGGGGGCGCGGACAGATACGCAGTATTTT. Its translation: CASSPGGARTDTQYF.

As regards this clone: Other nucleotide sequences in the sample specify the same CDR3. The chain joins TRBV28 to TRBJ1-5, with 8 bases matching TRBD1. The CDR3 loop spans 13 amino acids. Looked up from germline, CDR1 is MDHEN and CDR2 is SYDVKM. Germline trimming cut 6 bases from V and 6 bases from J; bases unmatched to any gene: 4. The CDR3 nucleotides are TGTGCCAGCAGGACAGGGGTCGGTCAGCCCCAGCATTTT. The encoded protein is CASRTGVGQPQHF.